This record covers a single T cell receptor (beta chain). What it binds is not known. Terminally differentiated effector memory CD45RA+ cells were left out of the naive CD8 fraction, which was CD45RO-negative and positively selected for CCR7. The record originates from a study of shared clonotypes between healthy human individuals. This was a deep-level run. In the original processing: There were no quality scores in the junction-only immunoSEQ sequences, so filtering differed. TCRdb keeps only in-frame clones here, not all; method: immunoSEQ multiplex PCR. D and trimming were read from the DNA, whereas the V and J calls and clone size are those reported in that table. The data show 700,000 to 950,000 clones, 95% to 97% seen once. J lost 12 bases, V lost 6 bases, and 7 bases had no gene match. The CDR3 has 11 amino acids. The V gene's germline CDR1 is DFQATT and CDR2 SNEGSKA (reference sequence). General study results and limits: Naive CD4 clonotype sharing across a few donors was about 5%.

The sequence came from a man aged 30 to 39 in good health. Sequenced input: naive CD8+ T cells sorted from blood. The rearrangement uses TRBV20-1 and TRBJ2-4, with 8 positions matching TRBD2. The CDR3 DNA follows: TGCAGTGCCCCGGCGGGACTAGGTCAGTACTTC. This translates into CSAPAGLGQYF.